The 6 T cell receptor beta chains below were found in one sample sequenced in a study of cytomegalovirus exposure and HLA in healthy donors. A multiplex PCR was run with 60 Vbeta primers and 13 Jbeta primers. Sequencing was performed with immunoSEQ multiplex PCR; in TCRdb, only in-frame clones are kept and a portion is missing. The repertoire has 100,000 to 150,000 clones, over 65% of them found once; the top ten carry about 19%. Sequencing input: PBMCs. The receptors here all came from a young man in good health and CMV-seropositive.

The chain combines TRBV11-2 with TRBJ2-7; TRBD2 matches at 13 bases. Germline V lookup: CDR1 SGHAT, CDR2 FQNNGV. V dropped 2 bases and J dropped 0; count of bases not matched to a gene: 4. This CDR3 comprises 17 residues. CDR3 residues: CASSLTSGGVFSYEQYF. CDR3 DNA: TGTGCCAGCAGCTTAACTAGCGGGGGGGTATTCTCCTACGAGCAGTACTTC.

This clone appeared once. CDR3 coding DNA: TGCGCCAGCAGCTTGGCCTGGACAGGGGGAGGCGAAAAACTGTTTTTT. Encoded protein: CASSLAWTGGGEKLFF. V gene TRBV5-1 combines with J gene TRBJ1-4, with 10 positions matching TRBD1. Germline V gene sequence: CDR1 SGHRS, CDR2 YFSETQ. Germline trimming cut 0 bases from V and 8 bases from J; bases unmatched to any gene: 7. The CDR3 sequence is 16 residues long. Drawing the rest from reference TRBV5-1 and TRBJ1-4, the complete variable domain is KAGVTQTPRYLIKTRGQQVTLSCSPISGHRSVSWYQQTPGQGLQFLFEYFSETQRNKGNFPGRFSGRQFSNSRSEMNVSTLELGDSALYLCASSLAWTGGGEKLFFGSGTQLSVL.

The sample holds a few counts of this clone. The genes are TRBV28 and TRBJ2-1; D is possibly TRBD2 (5 bases). The CDR3 contains 12 residues. Trimming took 4 bases from V and 6 from J, leaving 7 bases between them. The germline V gene has CDR1 MDHEN and CDR2 SYDVKM. The CDR3, as DNA: TGTGCCAGCAGTTATGGGAGCAATGAGCAGTTCTTC. It codes for CASSYGSNEQFF.

V gene TRBV28 combines with J gene TRBJ1-1; TRBD1 might be the D (5 bases). V was cut by 6 bases and J by 11 bases, with 16 bases left in between. The CDR3 runs to 12 residues. Germline CDR1 is MDHEN and CDR2 is SYDVKM. CDR3 residues: CASSPPAGDAFF. The CDR3 DNA reads TGTGCCAGCAGCCCACCTGCGGGGGACGCTTTCTTT.

The V and J genes are TRBV2 and TRBJ2-3; perhaps TRBD2 as D (7 bases). The CDR3 runs 16 residues. Germline CDR1 reads SNHLY; CDR2 reads FYNNEI. Trimming cost V 3 bases and J 1 base, with 14 bases left between them. CDR3 in amino acids: CASSEGGGGGTDTQYF. The CDR3 DNA sequence: TGTGCCAGCAGTGAGGGAGGGGGTGGGGGCACAGATACGCAGTATTTT.

The chain is built from TRBV5-1 and TRBJ2-3, with 8 bases aligning to TRBD2. Germline values: CDR1 SGHRS, CDR2 YFSETQ. The CDR3 has 14 residues. The V and J ends lost 6 bases and 2 bases, in that order; junction bases with no gene match: 5. In DNA, the CDR3 is TGCGCCAGCACCAGCGGGGGCCCCACAGATACGCAGTATTTT. This gives the protein CASTSGGPTDTQYF. Full variable domain (rest looked up from reference TRBV5-1 and TRBJ2-3): KAGVTQTPRYLIKTRGQQVTLSCSPISGHRSVSWYQQTPGQGLQFLFEYFSETQRNKGNFPGRFSGRQFSNSRSEMNVSTLELGDSALYLCASTSGGPTDTQYFGPGTRLTVL.